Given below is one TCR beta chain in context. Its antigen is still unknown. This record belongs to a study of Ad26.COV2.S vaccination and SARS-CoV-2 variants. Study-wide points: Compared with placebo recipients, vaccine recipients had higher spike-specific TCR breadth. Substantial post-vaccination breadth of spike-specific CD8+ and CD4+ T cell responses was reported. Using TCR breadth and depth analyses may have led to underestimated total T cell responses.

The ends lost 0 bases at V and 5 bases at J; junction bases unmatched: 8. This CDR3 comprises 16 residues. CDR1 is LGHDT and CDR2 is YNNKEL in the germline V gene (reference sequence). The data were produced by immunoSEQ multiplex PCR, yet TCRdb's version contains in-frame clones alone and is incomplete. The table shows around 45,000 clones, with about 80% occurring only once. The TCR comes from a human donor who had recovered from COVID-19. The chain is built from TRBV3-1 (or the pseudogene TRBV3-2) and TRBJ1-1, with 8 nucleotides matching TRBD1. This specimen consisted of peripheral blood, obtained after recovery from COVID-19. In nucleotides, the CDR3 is TGTGCCAGCAGCCAAGATCCGGCAGGGGGCGAAACTGAAGCTTTCTTT. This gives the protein CASSQDPAGGETEAFF.